The 23 T cell receptor beta chains listed next were all sequenced from one sample in a study of breast tumors, draining lymph nodes, adjacent tissues. Axillary draining lymph nodes of breast cancer patients supplied the node samples. TCRdb independently ran MiXCR on the multiplex PCR reads; one entry per CDR3 protein. The sample has 100,000 to 150,000 distinct CDR3 sequences, 20% to 25% seen once. Sequenced material: axillary lymph node tissue. The receptors shown here come from a female donor with breast cancer. Some clones in this sample may be carry-over from other donors' samples.

The chain is built from TRBV30 and TRBJ2-2, with no clear D. CDR1 is GTSNPN and CDR2 is SVGIG in the germline V gene (reference sequence). This CDR3 comprises 13 residues. V was shortened by 3 bases and J by 4 bases, with 9 bases between the two germline ends. The CDR3 here is CAWSPSGTGELFF. The CDR3 DNA reads TGTGCCTGGAGCCCATCCGGCACCGGGGAGCTGTTTTTT.

This clonotype was recorded at least ten times. The V call is TRBV6-1, the J call TRBJ1-2, with a possible D match to TRBD1 (6 bases). Germline assignment: CDR1 MNHNS and CDR2 SASEGT. V lost 5 bases and J 3 bases, leaving 10 bases between the germline ends. This CDR3 has 13 residues. In DNA form, the CDR3 reads TGTGCCAGCAGTAAGGGGGGTTACTATGGCTACACCTTC. This sequence encodes CASSKGGYYGYTF.

This clonotype showed up many times. This chain uses TRBV4-1 with TRBJ2-5, with 7 bases lining up with TRBD2. The CDR3 runs to 16 residues. The V segment lost 5 bases and the J segment 5 bases; nucleotides outside the gene matches: 14. CDR1 MGHRA and CDR2 YSYEKL come from the germline V gene. The CDR3 DNA reads as TGCGCCAGCAGCGGTCGGTCGCGCGGGGGTGGCGAGACCCAGTACTTC. Translated: CASSGRSRGGGETQYF.

This clonotype was recorded at least ten times. The rearrangement links TRBV30 to TRBJ1-4; 8 nucleotides align to TRBD1. This CDR3 has 14 residues. From germline, CDR1 is GTSNPN and CDR2 SVGIG (reference sequence). Germline trimming cut 4 bases from V and 3 bases from J; bases unmatched to any gene: 4. The CDR3 spells CAWTRGLANEKLFF. CDR3 coding DNA: TGTGCCTGGACCAGGGGGCTGGCTAATGAAAAACTGTTTTTT.

This clonotype was detected many times. The chain links TRBV7-9 to TRBJ2-2; D is perhaps TRBD1 or TRBD2 (5 bases each). Trimming pared 3 bases from V and 1 base from J, leaving 18 bases between. The germline V gene encodes CDR1 SEHNR and CDR2 FQNEAQ (reference sequence). This CDR3 is 18 amino acids long. In nucleotides, the CDR3 is TGTGCCAGCAGCTTGAGTAGGGGTGTAGGGAGGAACACCGGGGAGCTGTTTTTT. Translated: CASSLSRGVGRNTGELFF. The whole variable domain, filled in from reference TRBV7-9 and TRBJ2-2, reads DTGVSQNPRHKITKRGQNVTFRCDPISEHNRLYWYRQTLGQGPEFLTYFQNEAQLEKSRLLSDRFSAERPKGSFSTLEIQRTEQGDSAMYLCASSLSRGVGRNTGELFFGEGSRLTVL.

As for this clonotype: The germline gene is not matched at one end of the junction; a read error may be the cause. The rearrangement joins TRBV5-8 to TRBJ2-1; 7 bases are a match to TRBD2. CDR1 SGHTS and CDR2 YDEGEE come from the germline V gene. The CDR3 contains 15 residues. CDR3: CASSLVGRSYNEQIF. The CDR3 DNA sequence: TGTGCCAGCAGCTTGGTCGGGAGGTCCTACAATGAGCAGATCTTC.

In its sample, this clonotype is medium-sized. This chain joins TRBV19 and TRBJ2-3; no definite D call. There are 14 residues in the CDR3. Germline CDR1 LNHDA, CDR2 SQIVND (reference sequence). V was trimmed by 3 bases and J by 0 bases, leaving 7 bases between them. In DNA form, the CDR3 reads TGTGCCAGTAGTATGGCTAGAAGCACAGATACGCAGTATTTT. Translating gives CASSMARSTDTQYF.

This clonotype was picked up many times. This chain connects TRBV7-2 to TRBJ2-5; the D is unclear. The CDR3 length is 17 residues. V was pared by 2 bases and J by 5 bases, with 21 bases between. Germline V CDR1 and CDR2: SGHTA, FQGNSA. The CDR3 coding sequence is TGTGCCAGCAGCTTATCGTTGCGTGGCGGCCGGGTGGAGACCCAGTACTTC. The encoded protein is CASSLSLRGGRVETQYF. Combining the CDR3 with reference TRBV7-2 and TRBJ2-5 gives the whole variable domain GAGVSQSPSNKVTEKGKDVELRCDPISGHTALYWYRQSLGQGLEFLIYFQGNSAPDKSGLPSDRFSAERTGGSVSTLTIQRTQQEDSAVYLCASSLSLRGGRVETQYFGPGTRLLVL.

This clonotype was observed at least ten times. This chain uses TRBV6-1 with TRBJ1-2, with D unclear. CDR3 length: 15 residues. The germline CDR1 and CDR2 sequences are MNHNS and SASEGT. V lost 4 bases, J lost 2 bases, and 14 bases lay in between. Written as DNA, the CDR3 is TGTGCCAGCAGTGGCTCACAGACCCACAACTATGGCTACACCTTC. Residues: CASSGSQTHNYGYTF.

This clonotype was counted ten times or more. The chain is built from TRBV6-2 or TRBV6-3 and TRBJ2-2; D tentatively reads TRBD1 or TRBD2 (5 bases each). Germline lookup yields CDR1 MNHEY and CDR2 SVGEGT. With 10 bases removed from V and 10 bases from J, the gap between germline ends came to 16 bases. The CDR3 has 12 amino acids. The CDR3 protein is CATRRMGEELFF. Written as DNA, the CDR3 is TGTGCCACGCGAAGGATGGGGGAGGAGCTGTTTTTT.

The table lists this clonotype with many counts. V is TRBV7-9 and J is TRBJ2-1, with D maybe TRBD1 (6 bases). Germline CDR1 and CDR2: SEHNR and FQNEAQ (reference sequence). V lost 5 bases and J 3 bases, leaving 11 bases between the germline ends. CDR3 length: 14 residues. The CDR3: CASSLTGHYNEQFF. As DNA, the CDR3 is TGTGCCAGCAGCCTCACGGGACACTACAATGAGCAGTTCTTC.

There are many counts of this clonotype. V gene TRBV7-8 combines with J gene TRBJ2-1, with TRBD2 matching over 11 bases. Germline CDR1 reads SGHVS; CDR2 reads FQNEAQ. This CDR3 spans 19 amino acids. Trimming cost V 1 base and J 0 bases; bases outside gene matches: 8. The CDR3 is CASSLDLAGGRSSYNEQFF. In DNA form, the CDR3 reads TGTGCCAGCAGCTTAGATCTAGCGGGAGGCCGCAGCTCCTACAATGAGCAGTTCTTC.

This clonotype was seen ten or more times. V gene TRBV15 combines with J gene TRBJ2-5; a weak D match, TRBD2 (5 bases). Between the trimmed V and J ends, which lost 3 bases and 5 bases, there was a span of 13 bases. The CDR3 spans 14 residues. CDR1 is LNHNV, CDR2 YYDKDF, per germline (reference sequence). The CDR3 DNA reads as TGTGCCACCAGCAGTCTGAGAGGGTCGGAGACCCAGTACTTC. Residues: CATSSLRGSETQYF.

This clonotype was counted only a few times. The J gene is TRBJ2-1, the V gene TRBV30; 14 nucleotides agree with TRBD2. Per germline, CDR1 GTSNPN and CDR2 SVGIG (reference sequence). The trim removed 8 bases at V and 3 bases at J, leaving 3 bases unmatched. This CDR3 has 14 amino acids. The CDR3 bases are TGTGCCGGGACTAGCGGGAGTCTCTACAATGAGCAGTTCTTC. It yields the protein CAGTSGSLYNEQFF.

The V call is TRBV28, the J call TRBJ1-5; D is ambiguous. V was shortened by 3 bases and J by 0 bases, with 9 bases between the two germline ends. The CDR3 spans 15 residues. Germline loops: CDR1 MDHEN, CDR2 SYDVKM. The CDR3 DNA sequence: TGTGCCAGCAGTTTGAGGCATGATAGCAATCAGCCCCAGCATTTT. It yields the protein CASSLRHDSNQPQHF.

This clonotype showed up many times. CDR3 amino acids: CASRPDRALIPGANVLTF. CDR3 DNA sequence: TGTGCCAGCCGCCCAGACAGGGCCCTCATTCCTGGGGCCAACGTCCTGACTTTC. The chain joins TRBV12-3 or TRBV12-4 to TRBJ2-6; 7 bases are shared with TRBD1. Trimming removed 8 bases from V and 2 bases from J; junction bases left unmatched: 15. CDR3 length: 18 residues.

This clonotype has a count of ten or more. The rearrangement uses TRBV24-1 and TRBJ2-7; 9 nucleotides match TRBD1. The trim removed 8 bases at V and 5 bases at J, leaving 9 bases unmatched. The CDR3 covers 14 residues. Germline CDR1 and CDR2: KGHDR and SFDVKD. The CDR3 DNA reads as TGTGCCACCACCGCCGGACAGGGGTTCCACGAGCAGTACTTC. Protein: CATTAGQGFHEQYF.

V is TRBV6-2 or TRBV6-3 and J is TRBJ2-3; 7 bases fit TRBD2. V was clipped by 8 bases and J by 9 bases; unmatched bases: 8. This CDR3 is 12 amino acids long. CDR1 and CDR2 from the germline V gene are MNHEY and SVGEGT. Written as DNA, the CDR3 is TGTGCCAGCCAGCCGGGGGGTATAACGCAGTATTTT. This gives the protein CASQPGGITQYF.

This clonotype occurred many times. The CDR3 loop reads CASAESRTDTQYF. CDR3 DNA: TGTGCCAGTGCGGAGAGTCGCACAGATACGCAGTATTTT. The chain couples TRBV6-4 to TRBJ2-3; D remains ambiguous. Germline V lookup: CDR1 MRHNA, CDR2 SNTAGT. The CDR3 sequence is 13 residues long. V was shortened by 9 bases and J by 1 base, with 11 bases between the two germline ends.

This clonotype was seen many times. The chain joins TRBV9 to TRBJ2-3, with D perhaps TRBD2 (6 bases). Trimming shortened V by 1 base and J by 0 bases, and 12 bases separated the two germline ends. The CDR3 length is 16 residues. CDR1 SGDLS and CDR2 YYNGEE come from the germline V gene. CDR3 residues: CASSVYGSGSTDTQYF. The CDR3 DNA follows: TGTGCCAGCAGCGTATATGGTAGCGGAAGCACAGATACGCAGTATTTT.

The gene calls are TRBV18 and TRBJ2-3, with 10 nucleotides matching TRBD2. The CDR3 has 17 residues. CDR1 is KGHSH, CDR2 LQKENI, per germline. Germline trimming cut 4 bases from V and 0 bases from J; bases unmatched to any gene: 7. CDR3 nucleotides: TGTGCCAGCTCACGGGAAACTAGCGGGGCTAGCACAGATACGCAGTATTTT. The encoded protein is CASSRETSGASTDTQYF. The entire variable domain, with the rest obtained from reference TRBV18 and TRBJ2-3, is as follows: NAGVMQNPRHLVRRRGQEARLRCSPMKGHSHVYWYRQLPEEGLKFMVYLQKENIIDESGMPKERFSAEFPKEGPSILRIQQVVRGDSAAYFCASSRETSGASTDTQYFGPGTRLTVL.

This clonotype showed up many times. The chain recombines TRBV20-1 with TRBJ2-2; D uncertain. Germline CDR1 DFQATT, CDR2 SNEGSKA (reference sequence). The CDR3 spans 13 residues. The germline V and J ends were trimmed by 3 bases and 8 bases, with 13 bases remaining between them. CDR3 region: CSASGPIPGELFF. CDR3 in DNA: TGCAGTGCTAGCGGTCCCATCCCTGGGGAGCTGTTTTTT.

This clonotype was detected ten times or more. The gene calls are TRBV27 and TRBJ2-1, with D possibly called TRBD1 or TRBD2 (5 bases each). CDR3 length equals 12 residues. The germline gives CDR1 MNHEY, CDR2 SMNVEV (reference sequence). The V and J ends lost 6 bases and 6 bases respectively, with 9 bases between them. CDR3 nucleotides: TGTGCCAGCAGGGGGGTGGGCAATGAGCAGTTCTTC. Encoded protein: CASRGVGNEQFF.